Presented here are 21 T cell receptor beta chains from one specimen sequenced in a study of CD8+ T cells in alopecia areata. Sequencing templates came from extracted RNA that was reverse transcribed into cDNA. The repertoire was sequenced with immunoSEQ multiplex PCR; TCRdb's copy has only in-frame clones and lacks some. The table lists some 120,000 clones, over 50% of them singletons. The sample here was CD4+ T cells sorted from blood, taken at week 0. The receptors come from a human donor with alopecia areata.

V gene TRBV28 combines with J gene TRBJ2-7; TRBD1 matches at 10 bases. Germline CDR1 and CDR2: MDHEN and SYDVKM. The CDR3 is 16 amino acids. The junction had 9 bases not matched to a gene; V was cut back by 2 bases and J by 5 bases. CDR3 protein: CASSLTGQGKRNEQYF. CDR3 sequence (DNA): TGTGCCAGCAGTTTAACGGGACAGGGGAAGCGCAACGAGCAGTACTTC. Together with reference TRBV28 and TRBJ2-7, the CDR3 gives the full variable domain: DVKVTQSSRYLVKRTGEKVFLECVQDMDHENMFWYRQDPGLGLRLIYFSYDVKMKEKGDIPEGYSVSREKKERFSLILESASTNQTSMYLCASSLTGQGKRNEQYFGPGTRLTVT.

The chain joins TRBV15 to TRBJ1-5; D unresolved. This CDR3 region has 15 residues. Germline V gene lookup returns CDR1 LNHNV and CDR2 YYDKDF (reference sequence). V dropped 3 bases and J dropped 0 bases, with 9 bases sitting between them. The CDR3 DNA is TGTGCCACCAGCAGGGGGTTAAGTAGCAATCAGCCCCAGCATTTT. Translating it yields CATSRGLSSNQPQHF. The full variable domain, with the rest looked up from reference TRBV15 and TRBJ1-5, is DAMVIQNPRYQVTQFGKPVTLSCSQTLNHNVMYWYQQKSSQAPKLLFHYYDKDFNNEADTPDNFQSRRPNTSFCFLDIRSPGLGDTAMYLCATSRGLSSNQPQHFGDGTRLSIL.

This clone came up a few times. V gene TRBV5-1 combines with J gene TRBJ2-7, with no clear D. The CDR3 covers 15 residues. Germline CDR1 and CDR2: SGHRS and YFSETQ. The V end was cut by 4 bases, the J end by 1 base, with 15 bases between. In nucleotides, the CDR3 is TGCGCCAGCAGCGCCCCGTCCGTTCGGTCCTACGAGCAGTACTTC. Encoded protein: CASSAPSVRSYEQYF. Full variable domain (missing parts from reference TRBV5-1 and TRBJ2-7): KAGVTQTPRYLIKTRGQQVTLSCSPISGHRSVSWYQQTPGQGLQFLFEYFSETQRNKGNFPGRFSGRQFSNSRSEMNVSTLELGDSALYLCASSAPSVRSYEQYFGPGTRLTVT.

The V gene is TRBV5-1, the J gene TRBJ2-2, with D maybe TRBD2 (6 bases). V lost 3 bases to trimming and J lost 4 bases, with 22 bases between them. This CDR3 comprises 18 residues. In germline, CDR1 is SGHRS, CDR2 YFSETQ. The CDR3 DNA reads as TGCGCCAGCAGCTCAGGGCGGGGAGAGAGCTTAAGCACCGGGGAGCTGTTTTTT. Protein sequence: CASSSGRGESLSTGELFF.

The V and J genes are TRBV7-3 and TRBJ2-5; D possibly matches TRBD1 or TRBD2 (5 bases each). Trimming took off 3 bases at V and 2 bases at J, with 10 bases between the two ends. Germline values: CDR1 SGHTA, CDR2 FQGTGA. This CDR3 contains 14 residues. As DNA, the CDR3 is TGTGCCAGCAGCTTCGGGGCGAGACAAGAGACCCAGTACTTC. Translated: CASSFGARQETQYF.

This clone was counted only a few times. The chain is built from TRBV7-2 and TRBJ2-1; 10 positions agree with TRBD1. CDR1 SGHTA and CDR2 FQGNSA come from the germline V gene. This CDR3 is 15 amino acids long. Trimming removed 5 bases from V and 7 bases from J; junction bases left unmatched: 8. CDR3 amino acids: CASSNRDRGGNEQFF. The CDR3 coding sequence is TGTGCCAGCAGCAACCGGGACAGGGGAGGGAATGAGCAGTTCTTC.

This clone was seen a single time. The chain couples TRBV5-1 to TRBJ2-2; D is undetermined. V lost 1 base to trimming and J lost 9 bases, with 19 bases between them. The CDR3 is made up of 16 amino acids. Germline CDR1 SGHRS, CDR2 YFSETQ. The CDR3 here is CASSLFSSGASRELFF. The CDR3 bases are TGCGCCAGCAGCTTGTTCTCATCTGGTGCCAGCCGGGAGCTGTTTTTT.

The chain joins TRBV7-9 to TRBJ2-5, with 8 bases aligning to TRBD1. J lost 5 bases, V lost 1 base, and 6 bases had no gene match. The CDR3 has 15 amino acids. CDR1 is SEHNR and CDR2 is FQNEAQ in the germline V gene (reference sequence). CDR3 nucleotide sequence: TGTGCCAGCAGCTTAGGACAGGGGATTTCTGAGACCCAGTACTTC. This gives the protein CASSLGQGISETQYF.

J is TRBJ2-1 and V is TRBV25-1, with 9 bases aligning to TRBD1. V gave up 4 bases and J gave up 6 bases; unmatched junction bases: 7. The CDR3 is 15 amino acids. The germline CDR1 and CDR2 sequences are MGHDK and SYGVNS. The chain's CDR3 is CASSGWDRASNEQFF. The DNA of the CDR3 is TGTGCCAGCAGTGGGTGGGACAGGGCTAGCAATGAGCAGTTCTTC.

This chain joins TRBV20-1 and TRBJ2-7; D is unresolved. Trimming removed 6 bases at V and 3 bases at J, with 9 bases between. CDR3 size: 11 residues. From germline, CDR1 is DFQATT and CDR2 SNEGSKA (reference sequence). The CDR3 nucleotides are TGCAGTGCGCCCGGTAACTACGAGCAGTACTTC. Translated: CSAPGNYEQYF.

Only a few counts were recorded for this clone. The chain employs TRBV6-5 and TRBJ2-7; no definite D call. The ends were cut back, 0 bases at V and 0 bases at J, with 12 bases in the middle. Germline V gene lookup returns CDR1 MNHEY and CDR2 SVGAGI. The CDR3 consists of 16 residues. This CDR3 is CASSYSAPENSYEQYF. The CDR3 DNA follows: TGTGCCAGCAGTTACTCGGCCCCGGAGAACTCCTACGAGCAGTACTTC.

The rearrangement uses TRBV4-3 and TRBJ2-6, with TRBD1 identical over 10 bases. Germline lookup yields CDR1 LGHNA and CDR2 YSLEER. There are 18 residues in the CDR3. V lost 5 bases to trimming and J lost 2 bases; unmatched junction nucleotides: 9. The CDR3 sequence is CASSDRDRGLAGANVLTF. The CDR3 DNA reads TGCGCCAGCAGCGACCGGGACAGGGGACTGGCTGGGGCCAACGTCCTGACTTTC.

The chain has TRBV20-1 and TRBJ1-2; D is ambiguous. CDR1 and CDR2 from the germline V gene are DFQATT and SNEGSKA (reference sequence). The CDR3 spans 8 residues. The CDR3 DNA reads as TGCAGCACCCCCCGCTACACCTTC. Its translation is CSTPRYTF.

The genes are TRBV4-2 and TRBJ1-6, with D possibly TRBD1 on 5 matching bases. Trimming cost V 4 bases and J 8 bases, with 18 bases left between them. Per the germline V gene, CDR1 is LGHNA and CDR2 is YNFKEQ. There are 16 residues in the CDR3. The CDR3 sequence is CASSLPIRQGDSPLHF. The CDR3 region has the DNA TGTGCCAGCAGCCTACCCATAAGGCAGGGAGATTCACCCCTCCACTTT.

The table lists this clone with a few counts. The CDR3 DNA reads TGTGCCAGTAGTATACCGGGAGGGTACAATGAGCAGTTCTTC. Residues: CASSIPGGYNEQFF. The genes are TRBV19 and TRBJ2-1; 8 bases are a match to TRBD2. V lost 2 bases and J lost 4; bases outside the gene matches: 1. Germline V gene sequence: CDR1 LNHDA, CDR2 SQIVND (reference sequence). CDR3 size: 14 residues.

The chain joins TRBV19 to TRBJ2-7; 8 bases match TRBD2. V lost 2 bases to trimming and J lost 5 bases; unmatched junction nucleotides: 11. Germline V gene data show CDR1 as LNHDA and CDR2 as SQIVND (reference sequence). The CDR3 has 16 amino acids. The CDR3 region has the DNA TGTGCCAGTAGTATACGTTTCCGGGGAGCGGGGGACGAGCAGTACTTC. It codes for CASSIRFRGAGDEQYF.

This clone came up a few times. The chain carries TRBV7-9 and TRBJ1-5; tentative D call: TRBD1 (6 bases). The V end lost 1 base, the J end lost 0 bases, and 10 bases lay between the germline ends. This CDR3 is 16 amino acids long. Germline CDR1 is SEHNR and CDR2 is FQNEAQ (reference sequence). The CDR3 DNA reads TGTGCCAGCAGCTTAGATACAGGGATTAGCAATCAGCCCCAGCATTTT. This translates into CASSLDTGISNQPQHF.

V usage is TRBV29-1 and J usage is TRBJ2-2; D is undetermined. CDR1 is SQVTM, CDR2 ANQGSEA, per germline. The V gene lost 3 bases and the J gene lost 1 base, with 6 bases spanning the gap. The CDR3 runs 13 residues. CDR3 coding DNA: TGCAGCGTTGATAAGGGGAACACCGGGGAGCTGTTTTTT. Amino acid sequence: CSVDKGNTGELFF.

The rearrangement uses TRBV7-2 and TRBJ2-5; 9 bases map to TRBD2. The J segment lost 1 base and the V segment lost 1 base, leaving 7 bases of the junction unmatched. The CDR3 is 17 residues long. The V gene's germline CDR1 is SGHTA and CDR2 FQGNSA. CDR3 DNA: TGTGCCAGCAGCTTAGTCTCTAGCGGGATCTTCCAAGAGACCCAGTACTTC. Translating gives CASSLVSSGIFQETQYF. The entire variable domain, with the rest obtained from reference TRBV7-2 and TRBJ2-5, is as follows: GAGVSQSPSNKVTEKGKDVELRCDPISGHTALYWYRQSLGQGLEFLIYFQGNSAPDKSGLPSDRFSAERTGGSVSTLTIQRTQQEDSAVYLCASSLVSSGIFQETQYFGPGTRLLVL.

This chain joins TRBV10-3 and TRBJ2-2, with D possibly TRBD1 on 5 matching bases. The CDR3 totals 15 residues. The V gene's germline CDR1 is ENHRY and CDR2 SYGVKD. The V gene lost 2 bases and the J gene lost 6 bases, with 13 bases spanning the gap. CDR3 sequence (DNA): TGTGCCATCAGTGAGCATCAGGGAATCGCCGGGGAGCTGTTTTTT. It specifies CAISEHQGIAGELFF.

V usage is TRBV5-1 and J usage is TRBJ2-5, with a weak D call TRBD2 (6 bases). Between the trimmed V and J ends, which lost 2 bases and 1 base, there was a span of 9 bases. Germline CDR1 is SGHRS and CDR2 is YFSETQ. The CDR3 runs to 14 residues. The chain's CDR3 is CASSFSGPQETQYF. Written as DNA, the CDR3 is TGCGCCAGCAGCTTTAGCGGACCCCAAGAGACCCAGTACTTC.